These T cell receptor beta chains were read from a single sample in a study of radiotherapy plus CTLA-4 blockade in lung cancer. The assay was immunoSEQ multiplex PCR, and TCRdb's table has in-frame clones only and misses some. The sample holds approximately 67,000 clones, around 83% seen once. The sequencing here drew on peripheral blood, taken from a patient treated with radiotherapy plus ipilimumab. These receptors came from a human donor with non-small cell lung cancer who had a partial response to radiotherapy plus ipilimumab. The CDR3 runs from the conserved cysteine through the conserved F or W. A D gene is named only where the DNA matches it firmly. Expanded clones are given a class, and other clones once, few, many or no size at all.

d_gene: TRBD2; v_gene: TRBV2; j_gene: TRBJ2-5; abundance: NA; CDR3aa: CASRKPTIESGRARETQYF; CDR3nt: TGTGCCAGCAGGAAGCCTACCATAGAAAGCGGGAGGGCCCGGGAGACCCAGTACTTC
d_gene: NA; v_gene: TRBV18; j_gene: TRBJ2-7; abundance: NA; CDR3aa: CASSPPGGHEQYF; CDR3nt: TGTGCCAGCTCACCCCCCGGGGGGCACGAGCAGTACTTC
d_gene: NA; v_gene: TRBV27; j_gene: TRBJ1-4; abundance: once; CDR3aa: CASSLTGTGNEKLFF; CDR3nt: TGTGCCAGCAGTTTAACCGGGACTGGGAATGAAAAACTGTTTTTT
d_gene: TRBD2; v_gene: TRBV11-2; j_gene: TRBJ2-1; abundance: NA; CDR3aa: CASSLAGFPSNEQFF; CDR3nt: TGTGCCAGCAGTTTAGCGGGATTCCCTTCCAATGAGCAGTTCTTC
d_gene: TRBD1; v_gene: TRBV5-6; j_gene: TRBJ1-4; abundance: NA; CDR3aa: CASSLRDRGNEKLFF; CDR3nt: TGTGCCAGCAGCCTCCGGGACAGGGGTAATGAAAAACTGTTTTTT
d_gene: TRBD1; v_gene: TRBV6-1; j_gene: TRBJ1-2; abundance: NA; CDR3aa: CASSTGGRDYGYTF; CDR3nt: TGTGCCAGCAGCACAGGGGGCAGGGACTATGGCTACACCTTC
d_gene: NA; v_gene: TRBV5-4; j_gene: TRBJ1-1; abundance: NA; CDR3aa: CASSLEGTRGTEAFF; CDR3nt: TGTGCCAGCAGCTTGGAAGGGACTCGAGGCACTGAAGCTTTCTTT
d_gene: TRBD1; v_gene: TRBV4-1; j_gene: TRBJ1-2; abundance: NA; CDR3aa: CASSQGGQGTNYGYTF; CDR3nt: TGCGCCAGCAGCCAAGGGGGACAGGGAACAAACTATGGCTACACCTTC
d_gene: NA; v_gene: TRBV9; j_gene: TRBJ2-5; abundance: NA; CDR3aa: CASSVEERRGETQYF; CDR3nt: TGTGCCAGCAGCGTAGAGGAAAGGCGGGGAGAGACCCAGTACTTC
d_gene: NA; v_gene: TRBV28; j_gene: TRBJ2-7; abundance: NA; CDR3aa: CASSFLETGPYEQYF; CDR3nt: TGTGCCAGCAGTTTTCTGGAGACCGGCCCCTACGAGCAGTACTTC
d_gene: NA; v_gene: TRBV5-1; j_gene: TRBJ2-7; abundance: NA; CDR3aa: CASSEGDHREQYF; CDR3nt: TGCGCCAGCAGCGAGGGGGACCATCGGGAGCAGTACTTC
d_gene: NA; v_gene: TRBV12-2; j_gene: TRBJ2-2; abundance: NA; CDR3aa: CASRLDQVATGELFF; CDR3nt: TGTGCAAGTCGCTTAGATCAGGTCGCCACCGGGGAGCTGTTTTTT
d_gene: TRBD1; v_gene: TRBV5-4; j_gene: TRBJ1-2; abundance: few; CDR3aa: CASSSGQDYGYTF; CDR3nt: TGTGCCAGCAGCTCAGGACAGGACTATGGCTACACCTTC
d_gene: TRBD1; v_gene: TRBV5-6; j_gene: TRBJ1-3; abundance: NA; CDR3aa: CASSITGVSSGNTIYF; CDR3nt: TGTGCCAGCAGTATCACAGGGGTCTCCTCTGGAAACACCATATATTTT
d_gene: TRBD2; v_gene: TRBV19; j_gene: TRBJ2-1; abundance: NA; CDR3aa: CASSISSGSHNEQFF; CDR3nt: TGTGCCAGTAGTATCTCTAGCGGGAGTCATAATGAGCAGTTCTTC
d_gene: TRBD1; v_gene: TRBV25-1; j_gene: TRBJ2-5; abundance: NA; CDR3aa: CASSASQGSQETQYF; CDR3nt: TGTGCCAGCAGTGCCTCACAGGGGTCCCAAGAGACCCAGTACTTC
d_gene: NA; v_gene: TRBV19; j_gene: TRBJ1-3; abundance: NA; CDR3aa: CASSTGSGNTIYF; CDR3nt: TGTGCCAGTAGTACGGGCTCTGGAAACACCATATATTTT
d_gene: NA; v_gene: TRBV9; j_gene: TRBJ2-1; abundance: NA; CDR3aa: CASSPRGGSSYNEQFF; CDR3nt: TGTGCCAGCAGCCCCAGGGGAGGGTCGTCCTACAATGAGCAGTTCTTC
d_gene: TRBD1; v_gene: TRBV29-1; j_gene: TRBJ1-4; abundance: NA; CDR3aa: CSVEGQGRVFF; CDR3nt: TGCAGCGTGGAAGGACAGGGGAGGGTGTTTTTT
d_gene: NA; v_gene: TRBV9; j_gene: TRBJ2-3; abundance: NA; CDR3aa: CASSLGLPPDTQYF; CDR3nt: TGTGCCAGCAGCTTGGGACTGCCCCCGGATACGCAGTATTTT
d_gene: NA; v_gene: TRBV28; j_gene: TRBJ2-5; abundance: once; CDR3aa: CASQAPMETQYF; CDR3nt: TGTGCCAGCCAGGCCCCGATGGAGACCCAGTACTTC
d_gene: TRBD1; v_gene: TRBV7-9; j_gene: TRBJ2-6; abundance: NA; CDR3aa: CASSPIGTASGANVLTF; CDR3nt: TGTGCCAGCAGCCCGATAGGGACAGCCTCTGGGGCCAACGTCCTGACTTTC
d_gene: NA; v_gene: TRBV6-1; j_gene: TRBJ2-7; abundance: NA; CDR3aa: CASSENRSEQYF; CDR3nt: TGTGCCAGCAGTGAAAATAGGAGCGAGCAGTACTTC
d_gene: NA; v_gene: TRBV14; j_gene: TRBJ1-1; abundance: once; CDR3aa: CASRAGVSSTEAFF; CDR3nt: TGTGCCAGCCGAGCGGGGGTTTCGTCCACTGAAGCTTTCTTT
d_gene: NA; v_gene: TRBV28; j_gene: TRBJ1-2; abundance: NA; CDR3aa: CASSLGRQVANYGYTF; CDR3nt: TGTGCCAGCAGTTTAGGAAGGCAGGTCGCTAACTATGGCTACACCTTC
d_gene: TRBD2; v_gene: TRBV28; j_gene: TRBJ2-7; abundance: once; CDR3aa: CASEREYEQYF; CDR3nt: TGTGCCAGTGAGCGGGAATACGAGCAGTACTTC